This T cell receptor (beta chain) was recovered during a study of cytomegalovirus exposure and HLA in healthy donors. On the study more broadly: Of a few hundred genotyped donors, about 81% grouped in the Caucasian-associated ancestry cluster.

This PCR relied on a set of 60 Vbeta primers and 13 Jbeta primers. Data came from immunoSEQ multiplex PCR; TCRdb stores just in-frame clones and leaves some out. Here the sample table reports about 160,000 clones. In the case of this clone: Its antigen is as yet unknown.

V lost 2 bases to trimming and J lost 0 bases; unmatched junction nucleotides: 3. CDR1 is SEHNR and CDR2 is FQNEAQ in the germline V gene (reference sequence). The CDR3 loop spans 15 amino acids. Study-wide points: In a later analysis, donors in an Asian-associated ancestry cluster reportedly had fewer N-insertions in productive TCRs than the cohort mean.

Sequenced material: PBMCs. This clonotype was obtained from a woman aged 55-70 years in good health and CMV-seronegative. The rearrangement joins TRBV7-9 to TRBJ2-7; TRBD2 aligns across 8 bases. CDR3 DNA sequence: TGTGCCAGCAGCTTACATAGCGGGGACTCCTACGAGCAGTACTTC. Protein: CASSLHSGDSYEQYF.